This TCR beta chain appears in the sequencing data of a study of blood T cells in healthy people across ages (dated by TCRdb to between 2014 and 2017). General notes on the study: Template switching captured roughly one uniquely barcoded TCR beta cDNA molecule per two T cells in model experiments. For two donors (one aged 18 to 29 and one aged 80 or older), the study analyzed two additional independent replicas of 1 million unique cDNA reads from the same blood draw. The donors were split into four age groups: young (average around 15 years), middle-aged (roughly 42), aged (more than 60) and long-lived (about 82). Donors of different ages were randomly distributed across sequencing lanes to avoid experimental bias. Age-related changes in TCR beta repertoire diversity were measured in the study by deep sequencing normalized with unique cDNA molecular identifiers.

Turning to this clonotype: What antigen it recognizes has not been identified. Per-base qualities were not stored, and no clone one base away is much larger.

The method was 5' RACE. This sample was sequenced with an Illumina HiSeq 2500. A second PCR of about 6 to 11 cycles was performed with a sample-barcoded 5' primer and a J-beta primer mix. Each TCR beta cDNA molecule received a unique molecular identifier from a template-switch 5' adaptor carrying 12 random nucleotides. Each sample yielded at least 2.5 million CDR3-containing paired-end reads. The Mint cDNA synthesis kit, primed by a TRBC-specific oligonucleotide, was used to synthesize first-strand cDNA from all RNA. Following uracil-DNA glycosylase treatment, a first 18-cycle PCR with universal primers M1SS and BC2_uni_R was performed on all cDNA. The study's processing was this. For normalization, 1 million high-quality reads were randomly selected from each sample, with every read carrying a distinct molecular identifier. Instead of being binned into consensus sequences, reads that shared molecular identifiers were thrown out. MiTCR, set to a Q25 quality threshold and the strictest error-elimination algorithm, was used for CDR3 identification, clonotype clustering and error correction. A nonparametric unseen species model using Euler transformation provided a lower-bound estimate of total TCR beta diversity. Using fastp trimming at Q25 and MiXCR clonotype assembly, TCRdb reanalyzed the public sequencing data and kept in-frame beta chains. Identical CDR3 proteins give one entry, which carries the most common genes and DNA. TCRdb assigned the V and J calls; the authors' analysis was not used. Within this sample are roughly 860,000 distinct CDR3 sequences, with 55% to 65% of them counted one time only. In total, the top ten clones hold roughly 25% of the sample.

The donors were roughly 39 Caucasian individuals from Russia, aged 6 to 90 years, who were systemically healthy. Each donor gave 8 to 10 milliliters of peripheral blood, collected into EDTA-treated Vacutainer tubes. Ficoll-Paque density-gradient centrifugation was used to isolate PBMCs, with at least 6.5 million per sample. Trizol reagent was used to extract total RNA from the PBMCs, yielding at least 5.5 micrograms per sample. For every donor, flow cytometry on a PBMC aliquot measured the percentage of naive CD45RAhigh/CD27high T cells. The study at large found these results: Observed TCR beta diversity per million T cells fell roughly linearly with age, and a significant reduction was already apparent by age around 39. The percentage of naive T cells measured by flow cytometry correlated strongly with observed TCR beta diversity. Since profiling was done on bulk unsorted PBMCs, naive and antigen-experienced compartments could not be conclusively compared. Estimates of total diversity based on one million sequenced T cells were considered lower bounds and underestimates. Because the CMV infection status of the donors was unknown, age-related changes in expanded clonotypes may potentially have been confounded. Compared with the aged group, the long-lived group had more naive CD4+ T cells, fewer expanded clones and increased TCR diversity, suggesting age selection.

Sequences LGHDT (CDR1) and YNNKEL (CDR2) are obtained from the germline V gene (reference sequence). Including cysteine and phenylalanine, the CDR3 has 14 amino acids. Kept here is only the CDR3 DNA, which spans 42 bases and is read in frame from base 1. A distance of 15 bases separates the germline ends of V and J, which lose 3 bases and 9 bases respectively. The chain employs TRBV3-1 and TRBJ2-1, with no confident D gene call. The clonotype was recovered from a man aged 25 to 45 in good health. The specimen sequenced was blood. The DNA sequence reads TGTGCCAGCAGCCAGACCCGGGTTGGAAGTGAGCAGTTCTTC. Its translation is CASSQTRVGSEQFF.